What follows are 7 T cell receptor beta chains derived from one specimen sequenced in a study of neurological immune-mediated disorders (dated by TCRdb to about 2019). Receptor amplification or capture employed 5' RACE. The sequencing machine was an Illumina HiSeq 2500. TCRdb handled the public reads itself, with Q25 trimming in fastp and clone calling in MiXCR, and kept productive beta chains. A single entry per CDR3 protein holds the most common genes and DNA from its merged rows. This sample gives more than 95,000 distinct CDR3 sequences in total; 9.5% to 14% of them show up just once. Clones ranked in the top ten supply about 3.1% of the sample. The sample's time point label is to be understood as: longitudinal time-point 3. The sample consisted of PBMCs. The receptors shown here come from a female donor with HTLV-1-associated myelopathy (HAM/TSP).

This clonotype was recorded many times. V and J are TRBV4-2 and TRBJ2-2, with D uncertain. This CDR3 spans 16 amino acids. Trimming shortened V by 0 bases and J by 4 bases, and 12 bases separated the two germline ends. Per germline, CDR1 LGHNA and CDR2 YNFKEQ. In DNA form, the CDR3 reads TGTGCCAGCAGCCAAGAGCAGGTCAGGCCCACCGGGGAGCTGTTTTTT. This gives the protein CASSQEQVRPTGELFF.

This clonotype was recorded many times. The chain links TRBV5-5 to TRBJ1-3, with D possibly TRBD1 on 6 matching bases. This CDR3 has 14 residues. Germline V gene data show CDR1 as SGHKS and CDR2 as YYEKEE (reference sequence). V shed 4 bases and J shed 5 bases, with 13 bases lying between them. CDR3 region: CASSTGGTRNTIYF. The CDR3 DNA sequence: TGTGCCAGCAGCACGGGGGGGACAAGAAACACCATATATTTT.

This clonotype was seen repeatedly, ten times or more. V and J are TRBV5-1 and TRBJ2-7; 9 nucleotides line up with TRBD2. The germline gives CDR1 SGHRS, CDR2 YFSETQ. The V and J ends lost 3 bases and 6 bases, in that order; junction bases with no gene match: 13. The CDR3 has 16 residues. The CDR3 bases are TGCGCCAGCAGCTGGACGACTAGCGGTATCGGAGGCGAGCAGTACTTC. Residues: CASSWTTSGIGGEQYF. The full variable domain, completed using reference TRBV5-1 and TRBJ2-7, is KAGVTQTPRYLIKTRGQQVTLSCSPISGHRSVSWYQQTPGQGLQFLFEYFSETQRNKGNFPGRFSGRQFSNSRSEMNVSTLELGDSALYLCASSWTTSGIGGEQYFGPGTRLTVT.

CDR3 nucleotide sequence: TGTGCCAGCAGCCCAATGACTAGCGTAGCCGCCTACGAGCAGTACTTC. Amino acid sequence: CASSPMTSVAAYEQYF. The V and J genes are TRBV7-9 and TRBJ2-7, with 8 bases fitting TRBD2. Germline V gene data show CDR1 as SEHNR and CDR2 as FQNEAQ (reference sequence). Losses at the gene ends were 5 bases for V and 2 bases for J; bases not matched to a gene: 11. The CDR3 consists of 16 residues. Together with reference TRBV7-9 and TRBJ2-7, the CDR3 gives the full variable domain: DTGVSQNPRHKITKRGQNVTFRCDPISEHNRLYWYRQTLGQGPEFLTYFQNEAQLEKSRLLSDRFSAERPKGSFSTLEIQRTEQGDSAMYLCASSPMTSVAAYEQYFGPGTRLTVT.

The V and J genes are TRBV9 and TRBJ2-7; D call uncertain. Trimming removed 6 bases from V and 4 bases from J, with 17 bases in between. In germline, CDR1 is SGDLS, CDR2 YYNGEE. The CDR3 runs to 14 residues. CDR3 in amino acids: CASIGTTMSYEQYF. CDR3 DNA sequence: TGTGCCAGCATCGGTACAACGATGTCATACGAGCAGTACTTC.

Remarks on this clonotype: The junction departs from germline at one end; a sequencing error may be responsible. The genes are TRBV2 and TRBJ1-1, with no clear D. Germline V gene data show CDR1 as SNHLY and CDR2 as FYNNEI. CDR3 size: 13 residues. The CDR3 coding sequence is TGTGCCAGCAGCGTTACCGGGAACTCTGAAGCTTTCTTT. This gives the protein CASSVTGNSEAFF.

This clonotype was seen many times. The CDR3 is CASSLGGQGNNEQFF. CDR3 sequence (DNA): TGTGCCAGCAGCCTCGGAGGACAGGGGAACAATGAGCAGTTCTTC. The chain has TRBV5-6 and TRBJ2-1, with TRBD1 identical over 9 bases. The ends lost 4 bases at V and 5 bases at J; junction bases unmatched: 7. Germline V gene sequence: CDR1 SGHDT, CDR2 YYEEEE. The CDR3 consists of 15 residues. Looking up the rest from reference TRBV5-6 and TRBJ2-1 gives the full variable domain: DAGVTQSPTHLIKTRGQQVTLRCSPKSGHDTVSWYQQALGQGPQFIFQYYEEEERQRGNFPDRFSGHQFPNYSSELNVNALLLGDSALYLCASSLGGQGNNEQFFGPGTRLTVL.